This TCR beta chain was found in a study of blood T cell repertoires in COVID-19. About the study: Material from acute and convalescent COVID-19 was sourced from the United States, Italy and Spain. The cDNA or gDNA used as material had been derived from T cells, B-cell-depleted T cells, or PBMCs.

Original data processing: Quantification of nucleated cells was approximated via reference gene primer amplification. Data came from immunoSEQ multiplex PCR; TCRdb stores just in-frame clones and leaves some out. The D gene and trimming were derived from the DNA, and the V and J assignments and clone size from that table. The table lists 170,000 or so clones, almost 80% of them singletons. The junction had 3 bases not matched to a gene; V was cut back by 0 bases and J by 2 bases. CDR1 and CDR2 (germline): SGHRS, YFSETQ. The CDR3 contains 16 residues. Sequencing was carried out using peripheral blood. This chain links TRBV5-1 with TRBJ2-2; 8 nucleotides match TRBD1. This TCR was sampled from a woman aged 70-85 years with acute or convalescent COVID-19. The CDR3 is CASSLAQGANTGELFF. DNA for the CDR3: TGCGCCAGCAGCTTGGCTCAGGGGGCCAACACCGGGGAGCTGTTTTTT.